One and the same sample provided the 9 T cell receptor beta chains below, sequenced in a study of T cell responses to AZD1222 COVID-19 vaccine. Only in-frame clones appear in the TCRdb table, and some are missing; sequencing was by immunoSEQ multiplex PCR. The table includes 150,000 or so clones, approximately 90% detected once. The sequencing here drew on peripheral blood, taken on day 0 of AZD1222 vaccination. The receptors were gathered from an adult in good health.

The gene calls are TRBV4-3 and TRBJ1-3; D unclear. V was pared by 4 bases and J by 0 bases, with 10 bases between. Germline V lookup: CDR1 LGHNA, CDR2 YSLEER. This CDR3 has 15 residues. The CDR3 sequence is CASSPSGYSGNTIYF. CDR3 sequence (DNA): TGCGCCAGCAGCCCAAGTGGATACTCTGGAAACACCATATATTTT.

The chain has TRBV28 and TRBJ2-1; D is undetermined. V dropped 8 bases and J dropped 0 bases, with 14 bases sitting between them. CDR1 is MDHEN and CDR2 is SYDVKM in the germline V gene. CDR3 length: 15 amino acids. In DNA form, the CDR3 reads TGTGCCAGCCTCCGGGCGCCTCACTCCTACAATGAGCAGTTCTTC. Its protein product is CASLRAPHSYNEQFF.

The CDR3 reads CASRPNDRGHGYTF. The CDR3 DNA reads TGCGCCAGCAGGCCAAACGACAGGGGGCATGGCTACACCTTC. The V gene is TRBV5-1, the J gene TRBJ1-2; 10 bases line up with TRBD1. Per the germline V gene, CDR1 is SGHRS and CDR2 is YFSETQ. V trimming: 5 bases; J trimming: 6 bases; junction bases outside the gene matches: 7. The CDR3 sequence is 14 residues long.

The rearrangement joins TRBV30 to TRBJ2-7, with 7 bases aligning to TRBD1. J was trimmed by 5 bases and V by 4 bases; bases with no gene match: 17. Germline CDR1 is GTSNPN and CDR2 is SVGIG (reference sequence). The CDR3 is 16 residues long. The CDR3 sequence is CAWTFFYRGKINEQYF. The DNA for the CDR3 is TGTGCCTGGACTTTTTTTTACAGGGGTAAAATAAACGAGCAGTACTTC.

The chain has TRBV6-5 and TRBJ1-5; 11 bases fit TRBD1. Germline CDR1 MNHEY, CDR2 SVGAGI. The junction had 3 bases not matched to a gene; V was cut back by 6 bases and J by 5 bases. The CDR3 is made up of 14 amino acids. The CDR3 spells CASRGTGGDQPQHF. CDR3 bases: TGTGCCAGCAGGGGGACAGGGGGTGATCAGCCCCAGCATTTT.

The gene calls are TRBV7-2 and TRBJ2-3; TRBD2 matches at 12 bases. After removal of 5 bases from V and 3 bases from J, the junction contained 15 bases not matched to a gene. CDR3 length equals 19 residues. Germline V lookup: CDR1 SGHTA, CDR2 FQGNSA. The CDR3 bases are TGTGCCAGCAGCATCAGCCTAGTTCTAGCGGGGGGGCCGACAGATACGCAGTATTTT. Amino acid sequence: CASSISLVLAGGPTDTQYF.

In regard to this clone: Sequence at one end of the junction differs from germline and may be a read error. The rearrangement joins TRBV24-1 to TRBJ1-1; no definite D call. The germline CDR1 and CDR2 sequences are KGHDR and SFDVKD. The CDR3 runs 11 residues. The CDR3, as DNA: TGTGCCACCAGTGATTTCGGTGGACTCGTCTTT. The encoded protein is CATSDFGGLVF.

This chain connects TRBV4-3 to TRBJ2-1, with D perhaps matching TRBD1 (5 bases). Trimming removed 5 bases at V and 2 bases at J, with 7 bases between. Germline V gives CDR1 LGHNA, CDR2 YSLEER. The CDR3 contains 13 residues. The CDR3 loop reads CASSAGTYNEQFF. The CDR3 nucleotides read TGCGCCAGCAGCGCAGGGACCTACAATGAGCAGTTCTTC.

The chain combines TRBV11-2 with TRBJ2-7, with D perhaps TRBD1 (5 bases). Trimming took 3 bases from V and 6 from J, leaving 15 bases between them. CDR1 SGHAT and CDR2 FQNNGV come from the germline V gene. This CDR3 spans 14 amino acids. The chain's CDR3 is CASSFSRGRGEQYF. DNA of the CDR3: TGTGCCAGCAGCTTCAGTAGGGGTAGAGGCGAGCAGTACTTC.